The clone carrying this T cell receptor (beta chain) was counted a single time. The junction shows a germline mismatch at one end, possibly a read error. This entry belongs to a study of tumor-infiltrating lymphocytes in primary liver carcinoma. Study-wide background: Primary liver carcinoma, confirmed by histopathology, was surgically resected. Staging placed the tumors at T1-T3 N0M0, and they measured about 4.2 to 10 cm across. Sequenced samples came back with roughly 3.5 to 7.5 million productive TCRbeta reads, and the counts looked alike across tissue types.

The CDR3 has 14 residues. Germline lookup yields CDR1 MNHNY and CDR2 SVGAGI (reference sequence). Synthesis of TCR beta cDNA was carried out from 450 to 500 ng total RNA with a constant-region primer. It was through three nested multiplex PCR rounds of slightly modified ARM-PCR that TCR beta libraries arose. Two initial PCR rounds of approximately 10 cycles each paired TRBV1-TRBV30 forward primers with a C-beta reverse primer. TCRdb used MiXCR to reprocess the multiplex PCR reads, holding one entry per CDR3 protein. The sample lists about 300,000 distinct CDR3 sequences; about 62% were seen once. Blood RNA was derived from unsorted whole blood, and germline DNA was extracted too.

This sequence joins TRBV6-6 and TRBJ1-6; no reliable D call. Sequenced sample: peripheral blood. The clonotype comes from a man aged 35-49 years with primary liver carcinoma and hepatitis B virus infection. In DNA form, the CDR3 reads TGTGCCAGCAGTTCTAGCCCGGTCTCATCACGCCTCCACTTT. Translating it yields CASSSSPVSSRLHF.